The text below deals with one TCR beta chain. The data belong to a study of radiotherapy plus CTLA-4 blockade in lung cancer. The data were produced by immunoSEQ multiplex PCR, yet TCRdb's version contains in-frame clones alone and is incomplete. The table has about 66,000 clones, around 83% seen once. The receptor's source is a human donor with non-small cell lung cancer who had a partial response to radiotherapy plus ipilimumab. The sample here was peripheral blood, taken from a patient treated with radiotherapy plus ipilimumab.

The CDR3 here is CASSPPPGRPIYEQFF. Here the CDR3 DNA reads TGTGCCAGCAGTCCCCCCCCCGGGAGGCCCATCTATGAGCAGTTCTTC. This chain connects TRBV27 to TRBJ2-1, with 7 bases matching TRBD2. The CDR3 contains 16 residues. Per germline, CDR1 MNHEY and CDR2 SMNVEV (reference sequence). J lost 8 bases, V lost 5 bases, and 15 bases had no gene match.